Each of the 26 T cell receptor beta chains below was sequenced from the same sample in a study of cytomegalovirus exposure and HLA in healthy donors. Clones were read by immunoSEQ multiplex PCR, and TCRdb kept only the in-frame ones, dropping some. The sample holds about 150,000 clones, around 84% seen once. Specimen: PBMCs. These receptors came from a human donor in good health.

The chain uses TRBV25-1 and TRBJ2-3, with D possibly matching TRBD1 (5 bases). This CDR3 comprises 16 residues. Germline values: CDR1 MGHDK, CDR2 SYGVNS. V lost 8 bases to trimming and J lost 4 bases, with 22 bases between them. The CDR3 spells CASALRKGKTPDTQYF. The CDR3, as DNA: TGTGCCAGCGCCCTTCGAAAGGGGAAAACACCAGATACGCAGTATTTT. Full variable domain (rest looked up from reference TRBV25-1 and TRBJ2-3): EADIYQTPRYLVIGTGKKITLECSQTMGHDKMYWYQQDPGMELHLIHYSYGVNSTEKGDLSSESTVSRIRTEHFPLTLESARPSHTSQYLCASALRKGKTPDTQYFGPGTRLTVL.

The chain employs TRBV7-2 and TRBJ1-6, with TRBD1 as a possible D gene (5 bases). The germline V gene encodes CDR1 SGHTA and CDR2 FQGNSA. The length of the CDR3 is 15 residues. Deletions cut 6 bases from V and 3 bases from J, with 12 bases between. As DNA, the CDR3 is TGTGCCAGCAGGGGCGGGGGAAACTATAATTCACCCCTCCACTTT. This gives the protein CASRGGGNYNSPLHF.

The table lists this clone with a count of one. The gene calls are TRBV27 and TRBJ1-1; D may be TRBD1 (6 bases). Trimming took 8 bases from V and 4 from J, leaving 20 bases between them. The CDR3 sequence is 15 residues long. In germline, CDR1 is MNHEY, CDR2 SMNVEV (reference sequence). CDR3 loop: CASSLYGGRVTEAFF. CDR3 DNA sequence: TGTGCCAGCTCCCTTTACGGGGGGCGAGTCACTGAAGCTTTCTTT.

The chain combines TRBV19 with TRBJ1-2, with D uncertain. The CDR3 consists of 12 residues. In germline, CDR1 is LNHDA, CDR2 SQIVND (reference sequence). The V gene lost 9 bases and the J gene lost 7 bases, with 15 bases spanning the gap. CDR3 loop: CASGSDFGGYTF. The CDR3 DNA reads TGTGCCAGCGGGAGCGATTTTGGTGGCTACACCTTC.

V usage is TRBV2 and J usage is TRBJ2-5; TRBD1 aligns across 8 bases. CDR3 length equals 18 residues. Germline values: CDR1 SNHLY, CDR2 FYNNEI. J was trimmed by 5 bases and V by 6 bases; bases with no gene match: 20. CDR3 in DNA: TGTGCCAGCAGCATCCCTTCCTCACCTCGACAGGGGCGGGAGACCCAGTACTTC. Its protein is CASSIPSSPRQGRETQYF.

This rearrangement joins TRBV28 to TRBJ1-1, with 8 bases fitting TRBD1. After removal of 5 bases from V and 6 bases from J, the junction contained 11 bases not matched to a gene. The V gene's germline CDR1 is MDHEN and CDR2 SYDVKM. This CDR3 region has 15 residues. CDR3 loop: CASSTPDRVHPEAFF. The CDR3 region has the DNA TGTGCCAGCAGTACCCCGGACAGGGTCCATCCTGAAGCTTTCTTT.

This chain uses TRBV29-1 with TRBJ1-4; 7 bases map to TRBD1. There are 15 residues in the CDR3. The junction had 11 bases not matched to a gene; V was cut back by 2 bases and J by 8 bases. From germline, CDR1 is SQVTM and CDR2 ANQGSEA. CDR3 nucleotides: TGCAGCGTTGAAACGACACAGGGGACGGTCGAAAAACTGTTTTTT. Residues: CSVETTQGTVEKLFF.

This clone was detected only once. This chain links TRBV25-1 with TRBJ1-1; D uncertain. The CDR3 has 13 residues. Trimming removed 5 bases at V and 12 bases at J, with 19 bases between. Germline CDR1 reads MGHDK; CDR2 reads SYGVNS. The CDR3 DNA sequence: TGTGCCAGCAGTAGCGGATCAAGGGTTGGAACTTTCTTT. It yields the protein CASSSGSRVGTFF.

The chain links TRBV5-8 to TRBJ1-5; D may be TRBD1 (6 bases). Trimming took 0 bases from V and 0 from J, leaving 13 bases between them. The CDR3 runs to 17 residues. In germline, CDR1 is SGHTS, CDR2 YDEGEE. The CDR3 reads CASSLGAGAYSNQPQHF. The CDR3 coding sequence is TGTGCCAGCAGCTTGGGGGCAGGGGCCTATAGCAATCAGCCCCAGCATTTT.

Worth noting for this clone: One junction end does not reproduce the germline sequence, and a read error may be involved. The V and J genes are TRBV4-3 and TRBJ1-2, with TRBD1 identical over 10 bases. This CDR3 has 13 amino acids. Per germline, CDR1 LGHNA and CDR2 YSLEER. CDR3 sequence: CASSEDRGHGYTF. The CDR3 DNA sequence: TGCGCCAGCAGCGAAGACAGGGGGCATGGCTACACCTTC.

The chain has TRBV29-1 and TRBJ2-5; TRBD2 matches at 9 bases. Looked up from germline, CDR1 is SQVTM and CDR2 is ANQGSEA. The CDR3 runs 12 residues. CDR3 loop: CTASGNQETQYF. CDR3 coding DNA: TGCACCGCTAGCGGGAACCAAGAGACCCAGTACTTC.

This clone counts as medium-sized (0.01 to 0.1%). This CDR3 is also generated by other DNA sequences in the sample. The CDR3 coding sequence is TGTGCCAGCAGCCCGGAAGACAGATATGGCTACACCTTC. Amino acids: CASSPEDRYGYTF. The chain links TRBV14 to TRBJ1-2, with TRBD1 as a possible D gene (5 bases). The V gene lost 4 bases and the J gene lost 5 bases, with 11 bases spanning the gap. Germline V CDR1 and CDR2: SGHDN, FVKESK. The CDR3 is 13 residues long.

The chain links TRBV27 to TRBJ2-3, with 8 nucleotides matching TRBD1. The V and J ends lost 8 bases and 4 bases, in that order; junction bases with no gene match: 8. CDR3 length: 14 residues. CDR1 and CDR2 (germline): MNHEY, SMNVEV (reference sequence). This chain's CDR3 is CASLRDRSADTQYF. Written as DNA, the CDR3 is TGTGCCAGCCTCCGGGACAGGTCGGCAGATACGCAGTATTTT.

The chain recombines TRBV21-1 with TRBJ2-4; the DNA was not compared with TRBD2, the D call given in the table. TRBV21-1 is marked as a pseudogene. The CDR3 has 18 residues. CDR3 nucleotides: TGTGCCAGCCCCAAACAAGACGGGGGGAGACTAGCCAAAAACATTCAGTACTTC. Its protein is CASPKQDGGRLAKNIQYF.

The V and J genes are TRBV7-9 and TRBJ2-1; 14 bases agree with TRBD2. Germline V gives CDR1 SEHNR, CDR2 FQNEAQ (reference sequence). The CDR3 is 18 residues long. Unmatched junction bases numbered 2, after V lost 1 base and J lost 0 bases. The CDR3 spells CASSLGTSGGPSYNEQFF. The CDR3 DNA reads as TGTGCCAGCAGCTTAGGGACTAGCGGGGGGCCCTCCTACAATGAGCAGTTCTTC.

V gene TRBV25-1 combines with J gene TRBJ2-1, with 9 bases lining up with TRBD2. Germline-derived CDR1 and CDR2 are MGHDK and SYGVNS. The V gene end was trimmed by 5 bases and the J gene end by 4 bases; junction bases not matched to a gene: 12. This CDR3 is built from 17 residues. CDR3 DNA sequence: TGTGCCAGCAGTCAACCCTCGACTAGCGGCCATTACAATGAGCAGTTCTTC. Protein product: CASSQPSTSGHYNEQFF.

J is TRBJ2-7 and V is TRBV11-2, with D uncertain. The length of the CDR3 is 14 residues. The V end was cut by 1 base, the J end by 2 bases, with 9 bases between. From germline, CDR1 is SGHAT and CDR2 FQNNGV. The CDR3 DNA reads as TGTGCCAGCAGCTTAGGGCAGGTCGCCTACGAGCAGTACTTC. Translated: CASSLGQVAYEQYF.

The chain is built from TRBV7-2 and TRBJ2-2, with 15 bases identical to TRBD2. V lost 3 bases, J lost 1 base, and 0 bases stayed unmatched. Looked up from germline, CDR1 is SGHTA and CDR2 is FQGNSA. CDR3 length: 17 residues. CDR3 sequence (DNA): TGTGCCAGCAGCTTGGGACTAGCGGGGGGGAACACCGGGGAGCTGTTTTTT. It is translated as CASSLGLAGGNTGELFF. Combining the CDR3 with reference TRBV7-2 and TRBJ2-2 gives the whole variable domain GAGVSQSPSNKVTEKGKDVELRCDPISGHTALYWYRQSLGQGLEFLIYFQGNSAPDKSGLPSDRFSAERTGGSVSTLTIQRTQQEDSAVYLCASSLGLAGGNTGELFFGEGSRLTVL.

The rearrangement joins TRBV27 to TRBJ2-7, with TRBD2 as a possible D gene (6 bases). V was cut by 4 bases and J by 5 bases, with 12 bases left in between. Germline lookup yields CDR1 MNHEY and CDR2 SMNVEV (reference sequence). This CDR3 has 13 residues. The CDR3 spells CASSSAGFHEQYF. The CDR3 DNA follows: TGTGCCAGCAGTTCGGCGGGATTCCACGAGCAGTACTTC.

This rearrangement joins TRBV2 to TRBJ2-5; D is possibly TRBD1 (5 bases). Trimming pared 4 bases from V and 7 bases from J, leaving 13 bases between. CDR3 length: 13 residues. From germline, CDR1 is SNHLY and CDR2 FYNNEI. The CDR3 bases are TGTGCCAGCAGTGTCCAGGGCCATGGGACCCAGTACTTC. Translation: CASSVQGHGTQYF.

The sample holds a few counts of this clone. The rearrangement links TRBV9 to TRBJ1-3; D unclear. V dropped 0 bases and J dropped 1 base, with 8 bases sitting between them. Germline V lookup: CDR1 SGDLS, CDR2 YYNGEE. The CDR3 runs to 15 residues. Here the CDR3 DNA reads TGTGCCAGCAGCGTAGATTCGGGATCTGGAAACACCATATATTTT. Protein: CASSVDSGSGNTIYF.

This chain joins TRBV6-4 and TRBJ2-1; 12 positions match TRBD2. V lost 5 bases and J lost 8; bases outside the gene matches: 7. The CDR3 is 15 amino acids. From germline, CDR1 is MRHNA and CDR2 SNTAGT. This CDR3 is CASSLTSGGLDEQFF. CDR3 nucleotides: TGTGCCAGCAGTTTGACTAGCGGGGGATTAGATGAGCAGTTCTTC.

This clone appeared a single time. The chain has TRBV30 and TRBJ1-2, with unresolved D. This CDR3 has 12 residues. From germline, CDR1 is GTSNPN and CDR2 SVGIG (reference sequence). Trimming pared 3 bases from V and 6 bases from J, leaving 11 bases between. CDR3 residues: CAWSSDWNGYTF. The CDR3 DNA is TGTGCCTGGAGCTCAGACTGGAATGGCTACACCTTC.

The chain joins TRBV19 to TRBJ1-2; D not resolved. From germline, CDR1 is LNHDA and CDR2 SQIVND (reference sequence). Trimming removed 3 bases at V and 1 base at J, with 12 bases between. The length of the CDR3 is 15 residues. The CDR3, as DNA: TGTGCCAGTAGTATGAGGGCAGTTGTTAACTATGGCTACACCTTC. It is translated as CASSMRAVVNYGYTF.

This clone came up a few times. V is TRBV6-5 and J is TRBJ2-2; TRBD2 aligns across 7 bases. The J segment lost 6 bases and the V segment lost 7 bases, leaving 2 bases of the junction unmatched. The CDR3 runs 12 residues. CDR1 is MNHEY, CDR2 SVGAGI, per germline. The CDR3 spells CASKRGAGELFF. The DNA for the CDR3 is TGTGCCAGCAAGCGGGGCGCCGGGGAGCTGTTTTTT.

The chain is built from TRBV28 and TRBJ2-7; TRBD2 might be the D (6 bases). Germline lookup yields CDR1 MDHEN and CDR2 SYDVKM. Trimming cost V 3 bases and J 3 bases, with 12 bases left between them. This CDR3 spans 14 amino acids. CDR3 coding DNA: TGTGCCAGCAGTTTTGGGGGAGGCCTCTACGAGCAGTACTTC. It specifies CASSFGGGLYEQYF.